This T cell receptor (beta chain) emerged from a study of patients and donors after allogeneic stem cell transplantation. This clonotype was detected only a few times. TCRdb itself ran the RT-PCR reads through MiXCR, one entry per CDR3 protein. The data contain over 350,000 distinct CDR3 sequences, roughly 17% of them seen just once; the ten biggest clones take up around 7.2%. This TCR was recovered from a human donor who was either an allogeneic HSCT recipient or a stem cell or donor lymphocyte infusion donor (not recorded which). It is not recorded whose cells these are; they may come from a transplant donor. Input material: blood, either unsorted or a sorted T cell fraction (not recorded which).

As DNA, the CDR3 is TGTGCCAGCAGCCCCGCCGCGGGGGGGCGAGAGTATTTT. Its translation: CASSPAAGGREYF. V usage is TRBV9 and J usage is TRBJ2-3; 9 nucleotides agree with TRBD2. The CDR3 has 13 amino acids. CDR1 is SGDLS, CDR2 YYNGEE, per germline. Unmatched junction bases numbered 10, after V lost 4 bases and J lost 13 bases. Drawing the rest from reference TRBV9 and TRBJ2-3, the complete variable domain is DSGVTQTPKHLITATGQRVTLRCSPRSGDLSVYWYQQSLDQGLQFLIQYYNGEERAKGNILERFSAQQFPDLHSELNLSSLELGDSALYFCASSPAAGGREYFGPGTRLTVL.